Listed below are T cell receptor beta chains from one sample, sequenced in a study of cytomegalovirus exposure and HLA in healthy donors. The method was immunoSEQ multiplex PCR; TCRdb's version includes in-frame clones alone and lacks a portion of them. There are 68,000 or so clones in the sample; about 89% occur only once, and 1% to 1.5% lies in the top ten. Sequenced: PBMCs. Receptor source: a woman under 30 in good health and CMV-seronegative. Both conserved end residues are part of each CDR3. Each record gives: CDR3 length, J gene, D gene, V gene, clone size, CDR3 DNA, CDR3 protein. A D gene is named only where the DNA matches it firmly. Clone size appears in some rows only: once, few, many, or a class for an expanded clone.

length: 15
J: TRBJ1-2
D: TRBD1
V: TRBV7-6
size: .
DNA: TGTGCCAGCAGCTTAGGGGGACAGGGTTACTATGGCTACACCTTC
CDR3: CASSLGGQGYYGYTF

length: 16
J: TRBJ2-1
D: .
V: TRBV5-1
size: once
DNA: TGCGCCAGCAGCTTGGTGAGGGGGAGCTCCTACAATGAGCAGTTCTTC
CDR3: CASSLVRGSSYNEQFF

length: 17
J: TRBJ2-3
D: .
V: TRBV7-6
size: .
DNA: TGTGCCAGCACTGGCCAGGGATCAAGCGCGAGCACAGATACGCAGTATTTT
CDR3: CASTGQGSSASTDTQYF

length: 17
J: TRBJ1-1
D: TRBD1
V: TRBV5-1
size: .
DNA: TGCGCCAGCAGCTTGTGGGGCTCGGGGACAGGGCCCACTGAAGCTTTCTTT
CDR3: CASSLWGSGTGPTEAFF

length: 16
J: TRBJ2-2
D: TRBD2
V: TRBV6-5
size: .
DNA: TGTGCCAGCAGTTTGACTAGCGGAGGGACAACCGGGGAGCTGTTTTTT
CDR3: CASSLTSGGTTGELFF

length: 15
J: TRBJ2-3
D: .
V: TRBV21-1
size: once
DNA: TGTGCCAGCAGCAAAGAACCTAGCGGGAGCGCTACGCAGTATTTT
CDR3: CASSKEPSGSATQYF

length: 13
J: TRBJ2-3
D: .
V: TRBV5-1
size: once
DNA: TGCGCCAGCAGCAGAGAAAGCACAGATACGCAGTATTTT
CDR3: CASSRESTDTQYF

length: 13
J: TRBJ2-2
D: .
V: TRBV15
size: .
DNA: TGTGCCACCAGCGGGGGCAACACCGGGGAGCTGTTTTTT
CDR3: CATSGGNTGELFF

length: 15
J: TRBJ2-1
D: .
V: TRBV21-1
size: .
DNA: TGTGCCAGCAGTCCTAGGACAGGGATCTACAATGAGCAGTTCTTC
CDR3: CASSPRTGIYNEQFF

length: 16
J: TRBJ2-2
D: TRBD2
V: TRBV11-3
size: .
DNA: TGTGCCAGCAGCTTAGGGATAGCGGGAGCGACCGGGGAGCTGTTTTTT
CDR3: CASSLGIAGATGELFF

length: 14
J: TRBJ2-3
D: TRBD1
V: TRBV19
size: .
DNA: TGTGCCAGTAACAATGACAGGGCCCAGGATACGCAGTATTTT
CDR3: CASNNDRAQDTQYF

length: 13
J: TRBJ1-1
D: .
V: TRBV2
size: .
DNA: TGTGCCAGCAGGGTCGCAGGAAACACTGAAGCTTTCTTT
CDR3: CASRVAGNTEAFF

length: 16
J: TRBJ2-2
D: TRBD1
V: TRBV11-3
size: .
DNA: TGTGCCAGCAGCGAAGCAGGGGGTATAAACACCGGGGAGCTGTTTTTT
CDR3: CASSEAGGINTGELFF

length: 15
J: TRBJ2-3
D: TRBD2
V: TRBV5-4
size: .
DNA: TGTGCCAGCAGCTTGGATCTAGCGGGGGGGGATACGCAGTATTTT
CDR3: CASSLDLAGGDTQYF

length: 12
J: TRBJ1-1
D: TRBD1
V: TRBV6-1
size: .
DNA: TGTGCCACAGGGGGGTTGGGGACTGAAGCTTTCTTT
CDR3: CATGGLGTEAFF

length: 17
J: TRBJ2-3
D: TRBD2
V: TRBV19
size: .
DNA: TGTGCCAGTAGTATAGATCCCCGCGGGAGTGAAACAGATACGCAGTATTTT
CDR3: CASSIDPRGSETDTQYF

length: 14
J: TRBJ2-1
D: TRBD2
V: TRBV11-2
size: .
DNA: TGTGCCAGCAGCCCCAGCGGGAGCTACAATGAGCAGTTCTTC
CDR3: CASSPSGSYNEQFF

length: 14
J: TRBJ2-5
D: .
V: TRBV27
size: .
DNA: TGTGCCAGCAGTCTCAGGGGAGCTCAAGAGACCCAGTACTTC
CDR3: CASSLRGAQETQYF

length: 15
J: TRBJ2-1
D: TRBD2
V: TRBV6-1
size: .
DNA: TGTGCCAGCAGCCTCTTTAGCGGGCGTGAGGGTGAGCAGTTCTTC
CDR3: CASSLFSGREGEQFF

length: 13
J: TRBJ2-3
D: .
V: TRBV28
size: few
DNA: TGTGCCAGCAGTAGGGCCACCGGGATAACGCAGTATTTT
CDR3: CASSRATGITQYF

length: 20
J: TRBJ2-2
D: .
V: TRBV6-7
size: .
DNA: TGTGCCAGCAGTTACTCCCGAGAAACCGACAGGAAAGGAGACACCGGGGAGCTGTTTTTT
CDR3: CASSYSRETDRKGDTGELFF

length: 16
J: TRBJ1-4
D: .
V: TRBV11-2
size: .
DNA: TGTGCCAGCAGCCCCCAGGGCAGGGTGCATAATGAAAAACTGTTTTTT
CDR3: CASSPQGRVHNEKLFF

length: 19
J: TRBJ2-6
D: .
V: TRBV21-1
size: once
DNA: TGTGCCAGCAGTAACCAGAGGGATGGCGCCAACTCTGGGGCCAACGTCCTGACTTTC
CDR3: CASSNQRDGANSGANVLTF

length: 16
J: TRBJ1-5
D: TRBD1
V: TRBV30
size: .
DNA: TGTGCCTGGAGCGGACGTGCGACAGGGAAAAGTCAGCCCCAGCATTTT
CDR3: CAWSGRATGKSQPQHF

length: 13
J: TRBJ2-7
D: TRBD2
V: TRBV29-1
size: .
DNA: TGCAGCGTCCGACTAGCGGACTCCTACGAGCAGTACTTC
CDR3: CSVRLADSYEQYF

length: 13
J: TRBJ1-1
D: .
V: TRBV30
size: .
DNA: TGTGCCTGGAGGCCCCAGGGGATCCCTGAAGCTTTCTTT
CDR3: CAWRPQGIPEAFF

length: 15
J: TRBJ2-1
D: .
V: TRBV28
size: .
DNA: TGTGCCAGCAGTTTATTGCAGGGGCCAGACAATGAGCAGTTCTTC
CDR3: CASSLLQGPDNEQFF

length: 15
J: TRBJ2-1
D: TRBD2
V: TRBV7-8
size: .
DNA: TGTGCCAGCAGCTTAGGGAGACTAGCGAGCGATGAGCAGTTCTTC
CDR3: CASSLGRLASDEQFF

length: 14
J: TRBJ2-2
D: .
V: TRBV6-1
size: .
DNA: TGTGCCAGCAGTGAGGCAGGGCACACCGGGGAGCTGTTTTTT
CDR3: CASSEAGHTGELFF

length: 14
J: TRBJ1-2
D: TRBD1
V: TRBV28
size: .
DNA: TGTGCCAGCAGTTTTAGCGGACAGGGGTATGGCTACACCTTC
CDR3: CASSFSGQGYGYTF

length: 14
J: TRBJ2-7
D: .
V: TRBV5-4
size: .
DNA: TGTGCCAGCAGCTCAGCAGGGCGGGGCTACGAGCAGTACTTC
CDR3: CASSSAGRGYEQYF